The 21 T cell receptor beta chains reported below all come from one sample, sequenced in a study of CD8+ T cells in alopecia areata. RNA was isolated and reverse transcribed to cDNA, the sequencing template. Repertoires were generated with immunoSEQ multiplex PCR, while TCRdb's copy carries only in-frame clones and drops some. The profile shows 150,000 or so clones, 87% of them singletons. This specimen was CD8+ T cells sorted from blood, taken at week 0. Receptors were obtained from a human donor with alopecia areata.

This rearrangement joins TRBV2 to TRBJ2-3; D gene ambiguous. Trimming cost V 6 bases and J 4 bases, with 8 bases left between them. The CDR3 consists of 12 residues. Per the germline V gene, CDR1 is SNHLY and CDR2 is FYNNEI. CDR3 coding DNA: TGTGCCAGCAGGGGTCGGGCAGATACGCAGTATTTT. The encoded protein is CASRGRADTQYF.

The chain couples TRBV28 to TRBJ2-7; D gene uncertain. With 5 bases removed from V and 3 bases from J, the gap between germline ends came to 14 bases. Germline values: CDR1 MDHEN, CDR2 SYDVKM. CDR3 length: 14 residues. For the CDR3, the DNA is TGTGCCAGCAGTACCCCCGACACAAACTACGAGCAGTACTTC. Translating gives CASSTPDTNYEQYF.

This chain links TRBV6-5 with TRBJ2-1; 9 bases agree with TRBD2. The CDR3 consists of 15 residues. Trimming took 5 bases from V and 4 from J; bases not matched to a gene: 6. Germline CDR1 is MNHEY and CDR2 is SVGAGI. As DNA, the CDR3 is TGTGCCAGCAGTCTAGCGGGATCCATTTACAATGAGCAGTTCTTC. It codes for CASSLAGSIYNEQFF.

The CDR3 reads CASSLDRGPYNEQFF. Written as DNA, the CDR3 is TGTGCCAGCAGCTTAGACAGGGGGCCCTACAATGAGCAGTTCTTC. V gene TRBV7-3 combines with J gene TRBJ2-1; 10 bases are shared with TRBD1. CDR1 is SGHTA and CDR2 is FQGTGA in the germline V gene. This CDR3 region has 15 residues. After removal of 2 bases from V and 2 bases from J, the junction contained 0 bases not matched to a gene. Based on the CDR3 plus reference TRBV7-3 and TRBJ2-1, the full variable domain is GAGVSQTPSNKVTEKGKYVELRCDPISGHTALYWYRQSLGQGPEFLIYFQGTGAADDSGLPNDRFFAVRPEGSVSTLKIQRTERGDSAVYLCASSLDRGPYNEQFFGPGTRLTVL.

The rearrangement joins TRBV27 to TRBJ2-7, with D possibly being TRBD2 (5 bases). Germline-derived CDR1 and CDR2 are MNHEY and SMNVEV (reference sequence). The CDR3 has 11 amino acids. With 10 bases removed from V and 6 bases from J, the gap between germline ends came to 13 bases. The CDR3: CATMEVSEQYF. The CDR3 nucleotides are TGTGCCACCATGGAGGTCTCCGAGCAGTACTTC.

This clone occurred a few times. The chain combines TRBV19 with TRBJ2-2, with D possibly matching TRBD1 (6 bases). Germline V gives CDR1 LNHDA, CDR2 SQIVND (reference sequence). The CDR3 totals 13 residues. V was trimmed by 5 bases and J by 6 bases, leaving 10 bases between them. The CDR3 coding sequence is TGTGCCAGTAGTTACAGGGTGGCCGGGGAGCTGTTTTTT. This codes for CASSYRVAGELFF. Variable domain in full (rest from reference TRBV19 and TRBJ2-2): DGGITQSPKYLFRKEGQNVTLSCEQNLNHDAMYWYRQDPGQGLRLIYYSQIVNDFQKGDIAEGYSVSREKKESFPLTVTSAQKNPTAFYLCASSYRVAGELFFGEGSRLTVL.

The chain recombines TRBV6-5 with TRBJ2-7; 9 nucleotides align to TRBD2. With V trimmed by 2 bases and J by 2 bases, 7 bases remained unmatched. Per germline, CDR1 MNHEY and CDR2 SVGAGI. This CDR3 comprises 16 residues. The CDR3 DNA is TGTGCCAGCAGTTACGAAACTAGCGGGTGGACCTACGAGCAGTACTTC. Translating gives CASSYETSGWTYEQYF.

The J gene is TRBJ2-7, the V gene TRBV5-4; D is possibly TRBD1 (6 bases). CDR3 length equals 14 residues. The V and J ends lost 6 bases and 2 bases respectively, with 15 bases between them. CDR1 is SGHNT, CDR2 YYREEE, per germline (reference sequence). CDR3 DNA sequence: TGTGCCAGCACGACCCCCGGACAGACCTACGAGCAGTACTTC. The encoded protein is CASTTPGQTYEQYF.

The CDR3 DNA reads TGTGCCACCAGCAGAGTTAGGGGCCGGTTCAATGAGCAGTTCTTC. Translating gives CATSRVRGRFNEQFF. V gene TRBV15 combines with J gene TRBJ2-1, with a weak D call TRBD1 (5 bases). This CDR3 is built from 15 residues. Germline loops: CDR1 LNHNV, CDR2 YYDKDF (reference sequence). The V gene lost 1 base and the J gene lost 6 bases, with 13 bases spanning the gap.

The chain carries TRBV25-1 and TRBJ2-3; D unresolved. The CDR3 sequence is 13 residues long. Trimming left V 0 bases short and J 5 bases short, with 6 bases between. CDR1 and CDR2 from the germline V gene are MGHDK and SYGVNS. CDR3 loop: CASSEYFVDTQYF. The CDR3 nucleotides are TGTGCCAGCAGTGAATATTTCGTAGATACGCAGTATTTT.

The chain recombines TRBV7-9 with TRBJ1-1, with 7 positions matching TRBD1. V gave up 2 bases and J gave up 0 bases; unmatched junction bases: 9. The CDR3 sequence is 17 residues long. Germline V gene data show CDR1 as SEHNR and CDR2 as FQNEAQ (reference sequence). The CDR3 sequence is CASSLSGTVSLNTEAFF. For the CDR3, the DNA is TGTGCCAGCAGCTTAAGCGGGACAGTCAGTCTGAACACTGAAGCTTTCTTT.

The rearrangement links TRBV6-5 to TRBJ1-1; TRBD1 matches at 7 bases. Germline CDR1 is MNHEY and CDR2 is SVGAGI. The CDR3 runs 14 residues. V lost 2 bases and J lost 10; bases outside the gene matches: 10. The CDR3 is CASSYARTGIGAFF. In nucleotides, the CDR3 is TGTGCCAGCAGTTACGCGAGGACAGGAATCGGAGCTTTCTTT.

This clone has only one observation. J is TRBJ2-7 and V is TRBV27, with D possibly matching TRBD2 (6 bases). V lost 4 bases, J lost 4 bases, and 17 bases lay in between. The CDR3 loop spans 15 amino acids. In germline, CDR1 is MNHEY, CDR2 SMNVEV (reference sequence). The CDR3 spells CASSSTPPGAYEQYF. The DNA of the CDR3 is TGTGCCAGCAGTTCCACACCCCCGGGAGCTTACGAGCAGTACTTC.

The chain has TRBV30 and TRBJ2-1, with 9 bases matching TRBD2. This CDR3 comprises 14 residues. CDR1 GTSNPN and CDR2 SVGIG come from the germline V gene (reference sequence). V was clipped by 4 bases and J by 4 bases; unmatched bases: 5. In DNA, the CDR3 is TGTGCCTGGAAAGCGGGGGGTCTATACAATGAGCAGTTCTTC. Its translation is CAWKAGGLYNEQFF.

As to this clone: Distinct nucleotide sequences in the sample also encode this CDR3. The CDR3 DNA reads TGCAGCGTTGGGACTAGCGGGGGGTACAATGAGCAGTTCTTC. Its translation: CSVGTSGGYNEQFF. The rearrangement uses TRBV29-1 and TRBJ2-1; 14 bases match TRBD2. The CDR3 is 14 residues long. Looked up from germline, CDR1 is SQVTM and CDR2 is ANQGSEA. The trim removed 4 bases at V and 4 bases at J, leaving 0 bases unmatched.

The chain employs TRBV4-1 and TRBJ2-4; 7 nucleotides align to TRBD2. Germline assignment: CDR1 MGHRA and CDR2 YSYEKL. V shed 0 bases and J 8 bases; nucleotides not matched to a gene: 7. The CDR3 is 15 amino acids. CDR3 amino acids: CASSQDASGGDIQYF. CDR3 DNA: TGCGCCAGCAGCCAAGATGCTAGCGGAGGAGACATTCAGTACTTC.

With regard to this clone: Other DNA sequences within the sample encode an identical CDR3. V usage is TRBV7-9 and J usage is TRBJ2-1; 10 bases map to TRBD1. CDR1 and CDR2 (germline): SEHNR, FQNEAQ (reference sequence). CDR3 size: 15 residues. Losses at the gene ends were 1 base for V and 4 bases for J; bases not matched to a gene: 1. The CDR3, as DNA: TGTGCCAGCAGCTTAGGGGACAGGGGATACAATGAGCAGTTCTTC. Translation: CASSLGDRGYNEQFF.

The chain couples TRBV4-2 to TRBJ2-2, with 9 bases that match TRBD2. Germline V gene lookup returns CDR1 LGHNA and CDR2 YNFKEQ. The CDR3 consists of 18 residues. V trimming: 1 base; J trimming: 10 bases; junction bases outside the gene matches: 16. The CDR3 reads CASSQAVVVSGGGEELFF. CDR3 coding DNA: TGTGCCAGCAGCCAAGCCGTCGTGGTTAGCGGGGGAGGAGAGGAGCTGTTTTTT.

This chain joins TRBV27 and TRBJ1-1; weak D call: TRBD1 (5 bases). The CDR3 totals 16 residues. Looked up from germline, CDR1 is MNHEY and CDR2 is SMNVEV (reference sequence). The V and J ends lost 6 bases and 1 base respectively, with 18 bases between them. This CDR3 reads CASSSSDSPGNTEAFF. The CDR3 region has the DNA TGTGCCAGCAGCTCTTCAGACAGTCCCGGGAACACTGAAGCTTTCTTT.

The V and J genes are TRBV9 and TRBJ2-1, with D possibly matching TRBD1 (7 bases). CDR3 length: 19 residues. The V end was cut by 0 bases, the J end by 0 bases, with 19 bases between. CDR1 is SGDLS and CDR2 is YYNGEE in the germline V gene. The CDR3 bases are TGTGCCAGCAGCGTAGCCCAGGGGGGTAGCGATCGCTCCTACAATGAGCAGTTCTTC. Protein: CASSVAQGGSDRSYNEQFF. The full variable domain, completed using reference TRBV9 and TRBJ2-1, is DSGVTQTPKHLITATGQRVTLRCSPRSGDLSVYWYQQSLDQGLQFLIQYYNGEERAKGNILERFSAQQFPDLHSELNLSSLELGDSALYFCASSVAQGGSDRSYNEQFFGPGTRLTVL.

Only one count was recorded for this clone. CDR3 in amino acids: CASSDSAQVNEQFF. Written as DNA, the CDR3 is TGTGCCAGCAGTGACTCGGCTCAGGTAAATGAGCAGTTCTTC. V gene TRBV6-4 combines with J gene TRBJ2-1; D remains ambiguous. The V end lost 0 bases, the J end lost 7 bases, and 10 bases lay between the germline ends. CDR1 is MRHNA and CDR2 is SNTAGT in the germline V gene. The CDR3 is 14 residues long.